One T cell receptor beta chain is described in this entry. The clone's antigen remains unknown. No base quality values were provided; no much bigger clone lies one nucleotide off. This entry comes from a study of OX40 agonist ivuxolimab in advanced cancers. For context, the study as a whole: The costimulatory receptor OX40 (CD134) was targeted by ivuxolimab, a fully human IgG2 agonistic monoclonal antibody. Intravenous ivuxolimab was administered to patients every 2 weeks at six dose levels: 0.01, 0.1, 0.3, 1.5, 3 and 10 mg/kg. The point of sequencing TCRbeta in the periphery was to test whether ivuxolimab changed TCR sequence diversity and drove clonal T-cell expansion. Prior anti-PD-1, anti-PD-L1 or anti-CTLA-4 therapy was permitted, and checkpoint inhibitors had been received by around 40% of dose-escalation patients. Of the approximately 50 patients in dose escalation, 19 had hepatocellular carcinoma, around 15 had melanoma, 9 had renal cell carcinoma and 9 had head and neck cancer. Three dose-escalation patients achieved partial responses, one with hepatocellular carcinoma and two with cutaneous melanoma. A male proportion of about 79% and a mean age of roughly 58 years, ranging from roughly 23 to 85, were recorded for the dose-escalation cohort. The paper describes the monotherapy dose-escalation part (N of about 57 patients) of the phase I trial of ivuxolimab. The paper's findings and limits, for the study overall: At doses of 0.1 to 3.0 mg/kg, clonal expansion of both CD4+ and CD8+ T cells in blood was seen between baseline and week 6. After ivuxolimab, expanded clones were on average more numerous among CD8+ T cells than among CD4+ T cells. Low levels of normalized T-cell clonal expansion were also seen in some nonresponding patients. The antigen specificity of the clonally expanded peripheral T cells was not determined. In the 0.1-3.0 mg/kg groups, partial responders had among the lowest normalized peripheral clonal expansion, particularly in CD8+ T cells.

Patients with a history of autoimmune disease or receiving systemic immunosuppression were excluded from the trial. Peripheral blood for TCR sequencing was collected from all dose cohorts at baseline, on cycle 4 day 1, and on cycle 7 day 1. Samples came from an open-label, multicenter, first-in-human phase I dose-escalation trial of ivuxolimab. Adults with locally advanced or metastatic melanoma, renal cell, hepatocellular, or head and neck squamous cell carcinoma were enrolled in the trial. CD4+ and CD8+ T cells were sorted separately from peripheral blood before TCR sequencing. Genomic DNA was extracted from sorted cells for sequencing of the TCRbeta CDR3 region. The immunoSEQ Assay was used to sequence the TCRbeta CDR3 regions. This is the immuneACCESS table as TCRdb keeps it, with only in-frame sequences that have V and J called. A part of the clones is gone; compared with another copy, unresolved V genes explain less than half, and the rest is unexplained. This sample gives tens of thousands of clones in total; about 91% of them show up just once. Clones ranked in the top ten supply roughly 18% of the sample.

Sequenced material: CD4+ or CD8+ T cells sorted from blood, taken in a trial of the OX40 agonist ivuxolimab. This TCR derives from an adult with an advanced solid tumor such as melanoma, head and neck, liver or kidney cancer.

The DNA sequence reads TGTGCCAGCTCAAGACAGGGCCCTAGCACAGATACGCAGTATTTT. Its protein is CASSRQGPSTDTQYF. The rearranged chain carries TRBV18 and TRBJ2-3; 7 central nucleotides agree with TRBD1. From the germline V gene, CDR1 is KGHSH and CDR2 is LQKENI. Compared with germline, V lacks 5 bases and J lacks 0 bases; bases without a gene match: 5. Inclusive of the bounding cysteine and phenylalanine, the CDR3 is 15 residues long. Only the CDR3 part of the read is kept: 45 bases, read in frame from the first base.